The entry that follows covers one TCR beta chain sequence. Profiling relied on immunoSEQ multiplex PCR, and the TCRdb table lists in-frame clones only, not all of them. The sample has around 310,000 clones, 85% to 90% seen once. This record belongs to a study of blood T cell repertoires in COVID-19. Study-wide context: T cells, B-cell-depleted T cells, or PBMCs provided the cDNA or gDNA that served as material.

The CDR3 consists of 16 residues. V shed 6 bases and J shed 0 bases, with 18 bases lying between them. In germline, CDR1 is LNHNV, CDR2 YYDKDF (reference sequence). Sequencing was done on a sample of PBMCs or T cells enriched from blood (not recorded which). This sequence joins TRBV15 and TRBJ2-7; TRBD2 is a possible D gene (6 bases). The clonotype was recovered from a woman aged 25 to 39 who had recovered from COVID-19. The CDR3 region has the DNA TGTGCCACCAGGGGTGGACTACCCTATAACTCCTACGAGCAGTACTTC. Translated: CATRGGLPYNSYEQYF.